The next 15 T cell receptor beta chains were all read from a single sample in a study of OX40 agonist ivuxolimab in advanced cancers. The library was prepared using the immunoSEQ multiplex PCR assay. TCRdb re-hosts the immuneACCESS table, in-frame sequences only. Its copies lack some clones; in the studies checked, an unresolved V gene accounts for under half of them, and the cause for the rest is not known. The sample records 60,000 to 80,000 clones, 80% to 90% of which are singletons. 1.5% to 2% of the sample rests with the top ten. Sequenced material: CD4+ or CD8+ T cells sorted from blood, taken in a trial of the OX40 agonist ivuxolimab. These receptors were collected from an adult with an advanced solid tumor such as melanoma, head and neck, liver or kidney cancer.

The chain recombines TRBV5-8 with TRBJ1-5; D might be TRBD1 (5 bases). Trimming cost V 2 bases and J 4 bases, with 10 bases left between them. The CDR3 totals 14 residues. Germline values: CDR1 SGHTS, CDR2 YDEGEE. CDR3 nucleotide sequence: TGTGCCAGCAGCTTTACAGGTGTGAATCAGCCCCAGCATTTT. It yields the protein CASSFTGVNQPQHF. Based on the CDR3 plus reference TRBV5-8 and TRBJ1-5, the full variable domain is EAGVTQSPTHLIKTRGQQATLRCSPISGHTSVYWYQQALGLGLQFLLWYDEGEERNRGNFPPRFSGRQFPNYSSELNVNALELEDSALYLCASSFTGVNQPQHFGDGTRLSIL.

The rearrangement uses TRBV4-1 and TRBJ2-1, with 14 bases fitting TRBD2. Germline loops: CDR1 MGHRA, CDR2 YSYEKL. CDR3 length: 19 amino acids. V trimming: 0 bases; J trimming: 5 bases; junction bases outside the gene matches: 9. This CDR3 reads CASSQEGTSGSLIDNEQFF. The CDR3 DNA sequence: TGCGCCAGCAGCCAAGAAGGGACTAGCGGGAGTTTGATCGACAATGAGCAGTTCTTC.

This clone appeared once. CDR3 DNA sequence: TGTGCCAGCAGCCCCGGCACAGATACGCAGTATTTT. Translated, it gives CASSPGTDTQYF. The genes are TRBV11-3 and TRBJ2-3; no definite D call. This CDR3 spans 12 amino acids. V lost 5 bases and J 1 base, leaving 4 bases between the germline ends. CDR1 and CDR2 (germline): SGHNT, YENEEA.

The chain carries TRBV6-5 and TRBJ2-7; 10 positions match TRBD1. CDR1 and CDR2 from the germline V gene are MNHEY and SVGAGI. There are 15 residues in the CDR3. Germline trimming cut 6 bases from V and 1 base from J; bases unmatched to any gene: 6. CDR3 DNA sequence: TGTGCCAGCAGCCGACAGGGGGCAATTTCCTACGAGCAGTACTTC. Its protein is CASSRQGAISYEQYF.

V gene TRBV2 combines with J gene TRBJ1-1, with a possible D match to TRBD1 (5 bases). Germline CDR1 SNHLY, CDR2 FYNNEI. V lost 2 bases and J lost 3, with 13 bases in between. The CDR3 loop spans 15 amino acids. The CDR3 loop is CASSERRGSDTEAFF. The CDR3 nucleotides are TGTGCCAGCAGTGAACGGCGGGGGTCGGACACTGAAGCTTTCTTT.

The V call is TRBV28, the J call TRBJ2-2, with D perhaps matching TRBD1 (6 bases). The V end lost 8 bases, the J end lost 1 base, and 14 bases lay between the germline ends. Germline values: CDR1 MDHEN, CDR2 SYDVKM. The length of the CDR3 is 15 residues. In nucleotides, the CDR3 is TGTGCCAGCCTTGAATGGACAGTGAACACCGGGGAGCTGTTTTTT. The encoded protein is CASLEWTVNTGELFF.

In nucleotides, the CDR3 is TGTGCCTGGACCCCGGGACTAGCTGACACAGATACGCAGTATTTT. It codes for CAWTPGLADTDTQYF. The rearrangement links TRBV30 to TRBJ2-3, with TRBD2 matching over 9 bases. The V segment lost 4 bases and the J segment 2 bases; nucleotides outside the gene matches: 7. Germline V CDR1 and CDR2: GTSNPN, SVGIG (reference sequence). This CDR3 has 15 amino acids.

The rearrangement uses TRBV11-3 and TRBJ1-1; no definite D call. Germline V gene sequence: CDR1 SGHNT, CDR2 YENEEA. The CDR3 runs to 13 residues. V lost 1 base and J lost 1, with 4 bases in between. The CDR3 region is CASSLGRNTEAFF. Here the CDR3 DNA reads TGTGCCAGCAGCTTAGGGCGGAACACTGAAGCTTTCTTT.

This chain links TRBV6-6 with TRBJ2-3; no clear D. The CDR3 covers 15 residues. Deletions cut 6 bases from V and 0 bases from J, with 13 bases between. Per germline, CDR1 MNHNY and CDR2 SVGAGI (reference sequence). The CDR3 region is CASRPWTSSTDTQYF. As DNA, the CDR3 is TGTGCCAGCAGACCCTGGACCTCTAGCACAGATACGCAGTATTTT.

V is TRBV6-1 and J is TRBJ2-2, with a possible D match to TRBD2 (6 bases). V lost 3 bases and J 7 bases, leaving 12 bases between the germline ends. This CDR3 is 14 amino acids long. Germline CDR1 reads MNHNS; CDR2 reads SASEGT. The CDR3: CASSEGLNDGELFF. CDR3 sequence (DNA): TGTGCCAGCAGTGAGGGACTGAACGACGGGGAGCTGTTTTTT.

CDR3 amino acids: CSVRTGGFTDTQYF. CDR3 DNA sequence: TGCAGCGTTAGGACAGGGGGCTTCACAGATACGCAGTATTTT. The chain has TRBV29-1 and TRBJ2-3; 11 nucleotides align to TRBD1. Unmatched junction bases numbered 3, after V lost 5 bases and J lost 2 bases. Germline CDR1 is SQVTM and CDR2 is ANQGSEA. This CDR3 contains 14 residues.

The J gene is TRBJ2-1, the V gene TRBV5-8; D is possibly TRBD1 (7 bases). The germline V gene encodes CDR1 SGHTS and CDR2 YDEGEE. The CDR3 consists of 14 residues. Trimming stripped 4 bases from V and 10 bases from J, with 18 bases between. The CDR3 DNA reads TGTGCCAGCAGCCGCGGACAGGCGCGGGGCGAGCAGTTCTTC. Translating gives CASSRGQARGEQFF. The full variable domain, its missing parts supplied by reference TRBV5-8 and TRBJ2-1, is EAGVTQSPTHLIKTRGQQATLRCSPISGHTSVYWYQQALGLGLQFLLWYDEGEERNRGNFPPRFSGRQFPNYSSELNVNALELEDSALYLCASSRGQARGEQFFGPGTRLTVL.

The table lists this clone with a count of one. This sequence joins TRBV19 and TRBJ1-5; TRBD1 might be the D (5 bases). This CDR3 is 15 amino acids long. CDR1 and CDR2 from the germline V gene are LNHDA and SQIVND (reference sequence). V was clipped by 8 bases and J by 0 bases, with 14 bases between them. CDR3 loop: CASGRQPYSNQPQHF. CDR3 nucleotide sequence: TGTGCCAGTGGACGACAGCCTTATAGCAATCAGCCCCAGCATTTT.

A single count supports this clone. The chain combines TRBV28 with TRBJ2-3; 8 nucleotides line up with TRBD1. V lost 3 bases to trimming and J lost 5 bases; unmatched junction nucleotides: 7. The germline V gene encodes CDR1 MDHEN and CDR2 SYDVKM. The CDR3 runs 15 residues. CDR3 nucleotide sequence: TGTGCCAGCAGTTTCCGACAGGGGCACGGAGATACGCAGTATTTT. Translation gives CASSFRQGHGDTQYF.

The chain uses TRBV5-1 and TRBJ2-2; D not resolved. The V end lost 0 bases, the J end lost 6 bases, and 12 bases lay between the germline ends. CDR1 is SGHRS and CDR2 is YFSETQ in the germline V gene. This CDR3 has 15 amino acids. CDR3 DNA sequence: TGCGCCAGCAGCTTGGACAGAGTTGTTTCCGGGGAGCTGTTTTTT. This sequence encodes CASSLDRVVSGELFF. The full variable domain, with the rest looked up from reference TRBV5-1 and TRBJ2-2, is KAGVTQTPRYLIKTRGQQVTLSCSPISGHRSVSWYQQTPGQGLQFLFEYFSETQRNKGNFPGRFSGRQFSNSRSEMNVSTLELGDSALYLCASSLDRVVSGELFFGEGSRLTVL.